What follows are 14 T cell receptor beta chains derived from one specimen sequenced in a study of T cell repertoires in cytomegalovirus infection. Their antigens remain unidentified. One entry per CDR3 protein, called by TCRdb with MiXCR from the reads. Of tens of thousands of distinct CDR3 sequences detected, roughly a quarter appear once; the ten largest clones hold roughly 50%. The sequences come from CD8+ T cells from cultured PBMCs, collected from culture after CMV antigen stimulation. The receptors were gathered from a human donor in good health (CMV status not recorded). Some clones in this sample may be carry-over from other donors' samples.

The chain has TRBV9 and TRBJ2-1; 7 positions match TRBD2. Unmatched junction bases numbered 10, after V lost 4 bases and J lost 6 bases. The CDR3 sequence is 15 residues long. Germline loops: CDR1 SGDLS, CDR2 YYNGEE. The chain's CDR3 is CASSYTSAGLNEQFF. In DNA form, the CDR3 reads TGTGCCAGCAGCTACACTAGCGCTGGTCTCAATGAGCAGTTCTTC.

This clonotype was detected a few times. The rearrangement joins TRBV11-2 to TRBJ2-7, with TRBD2 matching 9 bases. The length of the CDR3 is 15 residues. Trimming took 5 bases from V and 3 from J; bases not matched to a gene: 8. Germline assignment: CDR1 SGHAT and CDR2 FQNNGV. The CDR3: CASSPGSGRLYEQYF. CDR3 DNA sequence: TGTGCCAGCAGCCCCGGGAGCGGGAGGCTCTACGAGCAGTACTTC.

This clonotype was picked up a small number of times. The chain uses TRBV10-3 and TRBJ2-1; 9 nucleotides match TRBD2. Germline values: CDR1 ENHRY, CDR2 SYGVKD. The CDR3 extends over 16 amino acids. The V and J ends lost 4 bases and 0 bases, in that order; junction bases with no gene match: 4. CDR3 nucleotide sequence: TGTGCCATCAGTGGGGCTAGCGGGGTCTCCTACAATGAGCAGTTCTTC. Protein: CAISGASGVSYNEQFF.

This clonotype was counted many times. The J gene is TRBJ2-7, the V gene TRBV9, with 7 bases identical to TRBD2. The CDR3 is 15 residues long. Germline V gene lookup returns CDR1 SGDLS and CDR2 YYNGEE. Unmatched junction bases numbered 8, after V lost 0 bases and J lost 5 bases. The CDR3 protein is CASSVGGSGFHEQYF. CDR3 sequence (DNA): TGTGCCAGCAGCGTAGGAGGTAGCGGGTTCCACGAGCAGTACTTC. Full variable domain (missing parts from reference TRBV9 and TRBJ2-7): DSGVTQTPKHLITATGQRVTLRCSPRSGDLSVYWYQQSLDQGLQFLIQYYNGEERAKGNILERFSAQQFPDLHSELNLSSLELGDSALYFCASSVGGSGFHEQYFGPGTRLTVT.

This chain uses TRBV19 with TRBJ2-1; 9 bases are a match to TRBD1. This CDR3 is built from 14 residues. Germline assignment: CDR1 LNHDA and CDR2 SQIVND (reference sequence). With V trimmed by 6 bases and J by 8 bases, 8 bases remained unmatched. The CDR3 sequence is CASRGTGLVDEQFF. In DNA, the CDR3 is TGTGCCAGTAGGGGGACAGGGCTCGTTGATGAGCAGTTCTTC. The entire variable domain, with the rest obtained from reference TRBV19 and TRBJ2-1, is as follows: DGGITQSPKYLFRKEGQNVTLSCEQNLNHDAMYWYRQDPGQGLRLIYYSQIVNDFQKGDIAEGYSVSREKKESFPLTVTSAQKNPTAFYLCASRGTGLVDEQFFGPGTRLTVL.

This clonotype was counted only a few times. The V and J genes are TRBV14 and TRBJ1-4, with TRBD1 identical over 8 bases. CDR1 is SGHDN and CDR2 is FVKESK in the germline V gene. This CDR3 contains 19 residues. Germline trimming cut 3 bases from V and 7 bases from J; bases unmatched to any gene: 19. As DNA, the CDR3 is TGTGCCAGCAGCCAGAGGACAGGGTCCTCCTCGTTTCCCATTGAAAAACTGTTTTTT. Its translation: CASSQRTGSSSFPIEKLFF.

This clonotype showed up many times. This sequence joins TRBV12-3 or TRBV12-4 and TRBJ2-7, with D maybe TRBD1 (6 bases). The V and J ends lost 4 bases and 2 bases respectively, with 12 bases between them. The CDR3 consists of 14 residues. For the CDR3, the DNA is TGTGCCAGCAGTTCACAGGGTGGGGCCTACGAGCAGTACTTC. This codes for CASSSQGGAYEQYF.

Points on this clonotype: One end of the junction does not line up with germline, which may come from a read error. The chain links TRBV7-7 to TRBJ2-5, with D perhaps TRBD2 (5 bases). Germline loops: CDR1 SSHAT, CDR2 FNYEAQ (reference sequence). The CDR3 spans 13 residues. Written as DNA, the CDR3 is TGTGCTAGCAGCTCGGACGGCGGGGAGACCCAGTACTTC. Its protein is CASSSDGGETQYF.

With regard to this clonotype: A much larger clone sits a single nucleotide away, making a read error possible. The gene calls are TRBV7-8 and TRBJ2-7; D may be TRBD1 (6 bases). V lost 4 bases, J lost 9 bases, and 31 bases lay in between. CDR1 is SGHVS, CDR2 FQNEAQ, per germline. This CDR3 is 18 amino acids long. CDR3: CASSSRTDENTWGNTQYF. The CDR3 region has the DNA TGTGCCAGCAGCTCCCGGACAGACGAAAATACATGGGGGAACACGCAGTACTTC. The whole variable domain, filled in from reference TRBV7-8 and TRBJ2-7, reads GAGVSQSPRYKVAKRGQDVALRCDPISGHVSLFWYQQALGQGPEFLTYFQNEAQLDKSGLPSDRFFAERPEGSVSTLKIQRTQQEDSAVYLCASSSRTDENTWGNTQYFGPGTRLTVT.

The V and J genes are TRBV7-9 and TRBJ1-3; no firm D call. Trimming stripped 0 bases from V and 0 bases from J, with 6 bases between. The CDR3 spans 15 residues. Germline V CDR1 and CDR2: SEHNR, FQNEAQ (reference sequence). The CDR3 sequence: CASSLAAGSGNTIYF. CDR3 sequence (DNA): TGTGCCAGCAGCTTAGCGGCTGGCTCTGGAAACACCATATATTTT.

The chain recombines TRBV20-1 with TRBJ2-1, with 10 positions matching TRBD2. The V and J ends lost 0 bases and 4 bases, in that order; junction bases with no gene match: 3. Germline CDR1 is DFQATT and CDR2 is SNEGSKA (reference sequence). This CDR3 is built from 15 residues. The CDR3 is CSARDILAGYNEQFF. The CDR3 bases are TGCAGTGCTAGAGATATACTAGCGGGATACAATGAGCAGTTCTTC.

Note on this clonotype: One end of the junction is discordant with germline, which a read error may explain. The chain carries TRBV6-8 and TRBJ2-1; 10 bases fit TRBD1. Germline CDR1 MNHGY, CDR2 SAAAGT. This CDR3 comprises 15 residues. CDR3 in amino acids: CVSSGRDRGVNEQFF. The CDR3 DNA reads as TGTGTCAGCAGTGGCCGGGACAGGGGAGTAAATGAGCAGTTCTTC.

This clonotype occurred a few times. The chain employs TRBV12-3 or TRBV12-4 and TRBJ2-1; 11 nucleotides match TRBD2. After removal of 6 bases from V and 4 bases from J, the junction contained 5 bases not matched to a gene. The CDR3 is 15 amino acids. The CDR3 is CASRRLAGKYNEQFF. For the CDR3, the DNA is TGTGCCAGCAGGCGACTAGCGGGGAAATACAATGAGCAGTTCTTC.

The rearrangement links TRBV7-6 to TRBJ2-4; a possible D gene is TRBD2 (5 bases). Germline V gene lookup returns CDR1 SGHVS and CDR2 FNYEAQ. The V end lost 4 bases, the J end lost 0 bases, and 10 bases lay between the germline ends. The CDR3 is 15 amino acids. CDR3 nucleotide sequence: TGTGCCAGCAGCTCGGACGGGGTAGCCAAAAACATTCAGTACTTC. Translation gives CASSSDGVAKNIQYF.